The rows below give T cell receptor beta chains drawn from one sample of a study of cytomegalovirus exposure and HLA in healthy donors. The repertoire was sequenced with immunoSEQ multiplex PCR; TCRdb's copy has only in-frame clones and lacks some. This sample has 170,000 or so clones, with roughly 82% found just once. Sequencing was performed on PBMCs. These receptors were taken from a man over 45 in good health and CMV-seropositive. Each CDR3 is given with its conserved first and last residue. D genes are given only for firm matches. Clone size is given for some rows only: seen once, a few or many times, or a class if the clone is expanded.

NA	TRBV7-9	NA	TRBJ2-5	TGTGCCAGCAGCTTAGCGAGCGACCAAGAGACCCAGTACTTC	CASSLASDQETQYF
TRBD2	TRBV11-3	once	TRBJ2-1	TGTGCCAGCAGCTTGGTCCTAGCGGGAGTGGTTGGCAATGAGCAGTTCTTC	CASSLVLAGVVGNEQFF
NA	TRBV13	NA	TRBJ2-4	TGTGCCAGCAGCCGGACAGCGCGAGGAGTTTTAAAAAACATTCAGTACTTC	CASSRTARGVLKNIQYF
NA	TRBV7-3	once	TRBJ2-2	TGTGCCAGCAGCTTAACGGGGCGGGGCACCGGGGAGCTGTTTTTT	CASSLTGRGTGELFF
TRBD2	TRBV5-1	NA	TRBJ2-1	TGCGCCAGCAGCCCTGTAAGCGGGAGTATATCCTACAATGAGCAGTTCTTC	CASSPVSGSISYNEQFF
TRBD1	TRBV5-5	NA	TRBJ2-4	TGTGCCAGCAGCTTGGGCGGGACAGGAGACATTCAGTACTTC	CASSLGGTGDIQYF
TRBD2	TRBV9	few	TRBJ2-5	TGTGCCAGCGGAGCGGGGGTAGGGGAGACCCAGTACTTC	CASGAGVGETQYF
NA	TRBV6-5	NA	TRBJ2-7	TGTGCCAGCAGTTCAGACACCCGGGATCGGTACTTC	CASSSDTRDRYF
NA	TRBV12-5	once	TRBJ2-2	TGTGCTAGTGGTCCCCAGGGGACGAACACCGGGGAGCTGTTTTTT	CASGPQGTNTGELFF
NA	TRBV18	NA	TRBJ1-1	TGTGCCAGCTCACCACGCCAGGTAGAAAACACTGAAGCTTTCTTT	CASSPRQVENTEAFF
NA	TRBV10-2	NA	TRBJ2-7	TGCGCCAGCAGGACGGGACTCACCTACGGGCAGTACTTC	CASRTGLTYGQYF
NA	TRBV7-6	NA	TRBJ1-1	TGTGCCAGCAGCTTAGGGGGCATGAACACTGAAGCTTTCTTT	CASSLGGMNTEAFF
TRBD1	TRBV6-1	NA	TRBJ2-1	TGTGCCAGCAGTGAAGGGGACAGTCGGGGGTTCTTC	CASSEGDSRGFF
NA	TRBV21-1	once	TRBJ2-3	TGTGCCAGCAGCCTACGTGGCGGGGACACAGATACGCAGTATTTT	CASSLRGGDTDTQYF
TRBD2	TRBV29-1	NA	TRBJ2-7	TGCAGCGTTGTCATGGCGGGGGTTAATGACGAGCAGTACTTC	CSVVMAGVNDEQYF
NA	TRBV11-3	NA	TRBJ2-2	TGTGCCAGCGGGGGGGCCCGCACCGGGGAGCTGTTTTTT	CASGGARTGELFF
TRBD2	TRBV7-6	NA	TRBJ2-3	TGTGCCAGCAGCTTAGCGCCGGGGGGGGCAGATACGCAGTATTTT	CASSLAPGGADTQYF
TRBD1	TRBV18	NA	TRBJ1-4	TGTGCCAGCTCACCACCTACAGGACAGGGGCCGTACCTTAATGAAAAACTGTTTTTT	CASSPPTGQGPYLNEKLFF
NA	TRBV4-1	NA	TRBJ2-3	TGCGCCAGCAGCCAAGATACGACAACAGATACGCAGTATTTT	CASSQDTTTDTQYF
NA	TRBV6-5	NA	TRBJ2-5	TGTGCCAGCAGTTACTCGTTCGGGTATGAAGAGACCCAGTACTTC	CASSYSFGYEETQYF
NA	TRBV7-9	NA	TRBJ2-7	TGTGCCAGCAGCCCTTTATCGGCGGGAAACTACGAGCAGTACTTC	CASSPLSAGNYEQYF
TRBD2	TRBV19	NA	TRBJ2-5	TGTGCCAGTAGTTCCCTCGGGGTAGCGGGAACGGTAGAGACCCAGTACTTC	CASSSLGVAGTVETQYF
TRBD1	TRBV29-1	NA	TRBJ1-2	TGCAGCGTTGCCGCTGACAGGGCCTTCTATGGCTACACCTTC	CSVAADRAFYGYTF
NA	TRBV9	NA	TRBJ1-3	TGTGCCAGCAGCAATGGGAGGGCCCCCTCTGGAAACACCATATATTTT	CASSNGRAPSGNTIYF
NA	TRBV29-1	once	TRBJ2-1	TGCAGCGTTGTTAAGGGAGGCTCCTACAATGAGCAGTTCTTC	CSVVKGGSYNEQFF
TRBD2	TRBV5-1	NA	TRBJ2-3	TGCGCCAGCAGCTCCCGGAGATTAGCGGGAACAGATACGCAGTATTTT	CASSSRRLAGTDTQYF
NA	TRBV11-2	NA	TRBJ2-6	TGTGCCAGCAGCGCAGGGGAAGCTGGGGCCAACGTCCTGACTTTC	CASSAGEAGANVLTF
NA	TRBV5-4	once	TRBJ1-2	TGTGCCAGCAGCACCGACAGGTCGGGCTATGGCTACACCTTC	CASSTDRSGYGYTF
TRBD1	TRBV15	few	TRBJ1-2	TGTGCCACCAGCGTAGACAGGGTCAACTATGGCTACACCTTC	CATSVDRVNYGYTF
TRBD2	TRBV11-2	NA	TRBJ2-6	TGTGCCAGCAGCACTAGGACTAGCGGCCACTCTGGGGCCAACGTCCTGACTTTC	CASSTRTSGHSGANVLTF
TRBD2	TRBV5-1	NA	TRBJ2-1	TGCGCCAGCAGCTTGGGGACTAGCACTGTTGAGCAGTTCTTC	CASSLGTSTVEQFF
TRBD1	TRBV19	NA	TRBJ1-1	TGTGCCAGTAGTGGTACAGGGGGTGGCACTGAAGCTTTCTTT	CASSGTGGGTEAFF
TRBD1	TRBV10-2	NA	TRBJ2-2	TGCGCCAGCAGTGAACTCACAGGGGGCACCGGGGAGCTGTTTTTT	CASSELTGGTGELFF
NA	TRBV11-2	NA	TRBJ1-6	TGTGCCAGCAGCTTAGAGCTGGTCCGGCGGGATTCACCCCTCCACTTT	CASSLELVRRDSPLHF
NA	TRBV15	once	TRBJ2-2	TGTGCCACCAGCGGAACAGGGAGGAACACCGGGGAGCTGTTTTTT	CATSGTGRNTGELFF
TRBD1	TRBV15	few	TRBJ1-4	TGTGCCACCAGCTCCACCAGTCAGGGGGCGCAGGGGGAAAAACTGTTTTTT	CATSSTSQGAQGEKLFF
TRBD1	TRBV29-1	NA	TRBJ2-5	TGCAGCGCAAACAGGGGAGAGACCCAGTACTTC	CSANRGETQYF
TRBD1	TRBV2	once	TRBJ2-1	TGTGCCAGCAGCGCACGACAGGGTAGAGGGCAGTTCTTC	CASSARQGRGQFF
NA	TRBV28	once	TRBJ1-3	TGTGCCAGCAGTTTCGGGGGGGCAGGAAACACCATATATTTT	CASSFGGAGNTIYF
TRBD1	TRBV7-3	NA	TRBJ2-1	TGTGCCAGCAGCACTACCGGACAGGGGATGTTCTTC	CASSTTGQGMFF
TRBD2	TRBV11-2	NA	TRBJ2-7	TGTGCCAGCAGCTCGACTCGGGGGGGAAGGAGCTACGAGCAGTACTTC	CASSSTRGGRSYEQYF
TRBD1	TRBV7-9	NA	TRBJ2-7	TGTGCCAGCAGCCCCTCCCGGGACAGCTCCTACGAGCAGTACTTC	CASSPSRDSSYEQYF